A single sample is the source of the 19 T cell receptor beta chains below, sequenced in a study of Graves' ophthalmopathy and Graves' hyperthyroidism. TCR beta CDR3 regions were amplified from RNA transcripts. Second-round multiplex PCR came after first-round RT-PCR with HTBI primers. TCRdb independently ran MiXCR on the multiplex PCR reads; one entry per CDR3 protein. The data hold fewer than 600,000 distinct CDR3 sequences, with around 14% observed a single time. Sequencing was performed on blood. Receptors were obtained from a woman in her twenties or thirties with Graves' ophthalmopathy.

This clonotype was counted ten times or more. An end of the junction differs from the germline gene, which may be a read error. The chain is built from TRBV27 and TRBJ1-2; weak D call: TRBD1 (6 bases). CDR3 length equals 12 residues. Germline loops: CDR1 MNHEY, CDR2 SMNVEV (reference sequence). CDR3 bases: TGTGTCAGCACGGGGGCAGGAGATGGCTACACCTTC. This codes for CVSTGAGDGYTF.

At least ten counts were recorded for this clonotype. The CDR3 sequence: CASSAGTVANYGYTF. As DNA, the CDR3 is TGCGCCAGCAGCGCAGGGACAGTTGCTAACTATGGCTACACCTTC. J is TRBJ1-2 and V is TRBV5-1; 7 nucleotides match TRBD1. Germline CDR1 SGHRS, CDR2 YFSETQ. This CDR3 spans 15 amino acids. Trimming took 4 bases from V and 0 from J; bases not matched to a gene: 6. Full variable domain (remainder filled in from reference TRBV5-1 and TRBJ1-2): KAGVTQTPRYLIKTRGQQVTLSCSPISGHRSVSWYQQTPGQGLQFLFEYFSETQRNKGNFPGRFSGRQFSNSRSEMNVSTLELGDSALYLCASSAGTVANYGYTFGSGTRLTVV.

This clonotype was counted between two and nine times. A much larger clone sits a single nucleotide away, making a read error possible. This sequence joins TRBV12-3 or TRBV12-4 and TRBJ1-2; maybe TRBD1 (5 bases). The CDR3 has 13 amino acids. The CDR3 DNA reads TGTGCCAGCACCAGGGACGTAAGATATGGCTACGCCTTC. Protein: CASTRDVRYGYAF.

This clonotype was counted many times. The rearrangement links TRBV5-4 to TRBJ2-5, with TRBD2 as a possible D gene (6 bases). With 0 bases removed from V and 5 bases from J, the gap between germline ends came to 8 bases. The CDR3 spans 13 residues. Germline V lookup: CDR1 SGHNT, CDR2 YYREEE (reference sequence). This chain's CDR3 is CASSLGAGETQYF. CDR3 sequence (DNA): TGTGCCAGCAGCTTGGGGGCGGGGGAGACCCAGTACTTC.

There are many counts of this clonotype. This chain links TRBV12-3 or TRBV12-4 with TRBJ1-6, with D possibly being TRBD1 (5 bases). CDR3 size: 12 residues. Trimming pared 6 bases from V and 7 bases from J, leaving 7 bases between. The CDR3 DNA reads TGTGCCAGCAGGGGGGGGAATTCACCCCTCCACTTT. This gives the protein CASRGGNSPLHF.

This clonotype appeared many times. This CDR3 reads CASANGPSPYEQYF. CDR3 bases: TGTGCCAGCGCCAATGGGCCCAGCCCTTACGAGCAGTACTTC. The V and J genes are TRBV6-1 and TRBJ2-7; D remains unclear. The germline CDR1 and CDR2 sequences are MNHNS and SASEGT. This CDR3 comprises 14 residues. Trimming took off 8 bases at V and 4 bases at J, with 18 bases between the two ends.

V usage is TRBV5-5 and J usage is TRBJ1-5; D unresolved. V was trimmed by 5 bases and J by 2 bases, leaving 11 bases between them. CDR1 and CDR2 from the germline V gene are SGHKS and YYEKEE (reference sequence). The CDR3 length is 14 residues. The CDR3 DNA is TGTGCCAGCAGGGAAGAGTGGGGCAATCAGCCCCAGCATTTT. Translated, it gives CASREEWGNQPQHF. The variable domain in full, completed from reference TRBV5-5 and TRBJ1-5, reads DAGVTQSPTHLIKTRGQQVTLRCSPISGHKSVSWYQQVLGQGPQFIFQYYEKEERGRGNFPDRFSARQFPNYSSELNVNALLLGDSALYLCASREEWGNQPQHFGDGTRLSIL.

The table lists this clonotype with many counts. The rearrangement links TRBV20-1 to TRBJ2-7; 12 bases map to TRBD2. CDR1 is DFQATT and CDR2 is SNEGSKA in the germline V gene (reference sequence). The length of the CDR3 is 14 residues. J was trimmed by 1 base and V by 6 bases; bases with no gene match: 4. The CDR3 DNA is TGCAGTGCAGAAACTAGCGGGAGGTCCTACGAGCAGTACTTC. This encodes CSAETSGRSYEQYF.

This clonotype was seen ten or more times. V usage is TRBV5-1 and J usage is TRBJ2-7, with 9 bases fitting TRBD2. Germline trimming cut 0 bases from V and 3 bases from J; bases unmatched to any gene: 4. Germline V gene lookup returns CDR1 SGHRS and CDR2 YFSETQ. The CDR3 is 15 residues long. CDR3 protein: CASSLVLAGHYEQYF. The CDR3 nucleotides are TGCGCCAGCAGCTTGGTTCTAGCGGGACACTACGAGCAGTACTTC.

This clonotype has ten or more counts. J is TRBJ2-2 and V is TRBV11-2; D is ambiguous. CDR3 length equals 15 residues. Germline loops: CDR1 SGHAT, CDR2 FQNNGV. V was pared by 5 bases and J by 0 bases, with 10 bases between. The CDR3: CASSLPRTNTGELFF. CDR3 coding DNA: TGTGCCAGCAGCCTGCCGCGGACGAACACCGGGGAGCTGTTTTTT.

This clonotype appeared many times. The J gene is TRBJ1-5, the V gene TRBV20-1, with 7 bases that match TRBD1. Germline CDR1 reads DFQATT; CDR2 reads SNEGSKA (reference sequence). CDR3 size: 12 residues. V lost 6 bases and J lost 6; bases outside the gene matches: 5. CDR3 in DNA: TGCAGTGCCAGGACAGGCGGTCAGCCCCAGCATTTT. Translating gives CSARTGGQPQHF.

This chain connects TRBV6-1 to TRBJ2-5; 11 bases align to TRBD2. The CDR3 is made up of 15 amino acids. V dropped 6 bases and J dropped 5; count of bases not matched to a gene: 8. Germline-derived CDR1 and CDR2 are MNHNS and SASEGT. The CDR3 loop reads CASRTIAGGPETQYF. The CDR3 DNA reads as TGTGCCAGCAGAACTATAGCGGGAGGGCCCGAGACCCAGTACTTC.

Many counts were recorded for this clonotype. The rearrangement uses TRBV6-1 and TRBJ2-7; 7 nucleotides agree with TRBD2. Germline V gives CDR1 MNHNS, CDR2 SASEGT. V dropped 6 bases and J dropped 2; count of bases not matched to a gene: 13. The CDR3 loop spans 16 amino acids. CDR3 DNA sequence: TGTGCCAGCAGCCTAGCCTTCTTAGCGGGCGCCTACGAGCAGTACTTC. Encoded protein: CASSLAFLAGAYEQYF.

About this clonotype itself: A much larger clone sits a single nucleotide away, making a read error possible. V and J are TRBV27 and TRBJ1-1; D is undetermined. Germline V gene data show CDR1 as MNHEY and CDR2 as SMNVEV (reference sequence). The CDR3 spans 13 residues. Written as DNA, the CDR3 is TGTGGCAGCAGTTTCTACTTGAACACTGAAGCTTTCTTT. It is translated as CGSSFYLNTEAFF.

Ten or more counts support this clonotype. This sequence joins TRBV28 and TRBJ2-7, with 8 positions matching TRBD1. The CDR3 length is 15 residues. V dropped 6 bases and J dropped 4; count of bases not matched to a gene: 11. Germline V gives CDR1 MDHEN, CDR2 SYDVKM. The CDR3 loop reads CASRTSDRELYEQYF. The CDR3 DNA follows: TGTGCCAGCAGAACATCGGACAGGGAACTTTACGAGCAGTACTTC.

This clonotype was observed at least ten times. The V gene is TRBV6-2 or TRBV6-3, the J gene TRBJ2-7; D gene uncertain. The CDR3 covers 13 residues. Trimming took off 2 bases at V and 3 bases at J, with 8 bases between the two ends. The germline V gene has CDR1 MNHEY and CDR2 SVGEGT. The chain's CDR3 is CASSYGMSYEQYF. In nucleotides, the CDR3 is TGTGCCAGCAGTTACGGGATGAGCTACGAGCAGTACTTC.

This clonotype was seen ten or more times. This chain links TRBV12-3 or TRBV12-4 with TRBJ1-3; D is unclear. The CDR3 consists of 14 residues. The V gene lost 3 bases and the J gene lost 1 base, with 7 bases spanning the gap. Written as DNA, the CDR3 is TGTGCCAGCAGTTTCGGTGTATCTGGAAACACCATATATTTT. Its protein product is CASSFGVSGNTIYF.

The table lists this clonotype with many counts. The rearrangement links TRBV3-1 to TRBJ2-7, with 8 bases fitting TRBD1. Germline loops: CDR1 LGHDT, CDR2 YNNKEL (reference sequence). There are 17 residues in the CDR3. V trimming: 3 bases; J trimming: 6 bases; junction bases outside the gene matches: 16. The CDR3 region has the DNA TGTGCCAGCAGCCACCCTCCTGGGACAGGAGGTTTTAGCGAGCAGTACTTC. Its protein is CASSHPPGTGGFSEQYF.

Ten or more counts support this clonotype. The CDR3 sequence is CASSSGGALNSPLHF. In DNA, the CDR3 is TGTGCCAGCAGCTCCGGGGGGGCCCTTAATTCACCCCTCCACTTT. The rearrangement uses TRBV28 and TRBJ1-6; D possibly corresponds to TRBD1 (6 bases). Germline V gives CDR1 MDHEN, CDR2 SYDVKM. CDR3 length: 15 amino acids. V lost 6 bases and J 6 bases, leaving 15 bases between the germline ends.